This T cell receptor (beta chain) came from a study of blood T cell repertoires in COVID-19. Whole-study context: The samples span acute and convalescent COVID-19 from the United States, Italy and Spain.

Germline CDR1 SNHLY, CDR2 FYNNEI. CDR3 length equals 13 residues. Trimming took off 6 bases at V and 5 bases at J, with 13 bases between the two ends. Assay: immunoSEQ multiplex PCR; the TCRdb copy retains only in-frame clones and omits some. The sample has about 290,000 clones, over 85% seen once. J is TRBJ1-2 and V is TRBV2, with D tentatively TRBD1 (6 bases). The sequencing input was peripheral blood. The TCR sequence derives from a woman younger than 45 with COVID-19, enrolled during active disease. In DNA form, the CDR3 reads TGTGCCAGCAGAAGGGACATAGAATATGGCTACACCTTC. Translating it yields CASRRDIEYGYTF.